A selection of T cell receptor beta chains follows, all from one sample in a study of cytomegalovirus exposure and HLA in healthy donors. Clones were sequenced by immunoSEQ multiplex PCR, and TCRdb holds only the in-frame ones, with some missing. Here the sample spans fewer than 200,000 clones, around four fifths being singletons. Sequencing was done on a sample of PBMCs. These receptors were obtained from a young man in good health and CMV-seronegative. Each CDR3 is given with its conserved first and last residue. The D gene is left open where the match is weak. Rows give clone size only sometimes, using once, few, many, or a class for an expanded clone.

J gene: TRBJ1-5; clone size: once; V gene: TRBV5-6; D gene: -; CDR3 protein: CASSNYRQGTSNQPQHF; CDR3 DNA: TGTGCCAGCAGCAACTACCGCCAGGGGACTAGCAATCAGCCCCAGCATTTT
J gene: TRBJ1-2; clone size: few; V gene: TRBV30; D gene: TRBD1; CDR3 protein: CAWSVRLGQGAGYTF; CDR3 DNA: TGTGCCTGGAGTGTACGGCTCGGACAGGGGGCTGGCTACACCTTC
J gene: TRBJ2-5; clone size: -; V gene: TRBV30; D gene: TRBD2; CDR3 protein: CAWTTWGGQETQYF; CDR3 DNA: TGTGCCTGGACCACTTGGGGGGGGCAAGAGACCCAGTACTTC
J gene: TRBJ2-1; clone size: -; V gene: TRBV11-3; D gene: TRBD1; CDR3 protein: CASSLAGTANEQFF; CDR3 DNA: TGTGCCAGCAGCTTAGCAGGGACAGCTAATGAGCAGTTCTTC
J gene: TRBJ1-5; clone size: -; V gene: TRBV2; D gene: -; CDR3 protein: CASSEARLDQPQHF; CDR3 DNA: TGTGCCAGCAGTGAAGCCAGACTAGATCAGCCCCAGCATTTT
J gene: TRBJ2-7; clone size: -; V gene: TRBV28; D gene: -; CDR3 protein: CASSFRYYEQYF; CDR3 DNA: TGTGCCAGCAGTTTCCGGTACTACGAGCAGTACTTC
J gene: TRBJ2-7; clone size: -; V gene: TRBV6-6; D gene: -; CDR3 protein: CASSQRGDEQYF; CDR3 DNA: TGTGCCAGCAGTCAACGCGGGGACGAGCAGTACTTC
J gene: TRBJ2-2; clone size: -; V gene: TRBV7-2; D gene: -; CDR3 protein: CASSRNTGELFF; CDR3 DNA: TGTGCCAGCAGCCGTAACACCGGGGAGCTGTTTTTT
J gene: TRBJ1-6; clone size: -; V gene: TRBV15; D gene: TRBD1; CDR3 protein: CATENGGTDNSPLHF; CDR3 DNA: TGTGCCACCGAAAATGGCGGGACAGATAATTCACCCCTCCACTTT
J gene: TRBJ2-5; clone size: -; V gene: TRBV19; D gene: -; CDR3 protein: CASSIDTGPPQTQYF; CDR3 DNA: TGTGCCAGTAGTATAGACACAGGACCGCCCCAGACCCAGTACTTC
J gene: TRBJ2-1; clone size: once; V gene: TRBV28; D gene: -; CDR3 protein: CASSLLLQGLIDEQFF; CDR3 DNA: TGTGCCAGCAGTTTATTATTACAGGGTTTGATTGATGAGCAGTTCTTC
J gene: TRBJ1-1; clone size: -; V gene: TRBV7-6; D gene: TRBD1; CDR3 protein: CASSPNRGLTEAFF; CDR3 DNA: TGTGCCAGCAGCCCAAACAGGGGTTTGACTGAAGCTTTCTTT
J gene: TRBJ2-7; clone size: -; V gene: TRBV9; D gene: TRBD2; CDR3 protein: CASSGALAGGWSEQYF; CDR3 DNA: TGTGCCAGCAGCGGAGCACTAGCGGGAGGGTGGAGCGAGCAGTACTTC
J gene: TRBJ1-1; clone size: -; V gene: TRBV9; D gene: TRBD1; CDR3 protein: CASSSRDRPGGTEAFF; CDR3 DNA: TGTGCCAGCAGCTCCCGGGACAGGCCCGGGGGGACTGAAGCTTTCTTT
J gene: TRBJ2-2; clone size: once; V gene: TRBV5-4; D gene: TRBD1; CDR3 protein: CASSQRDRGTGELFF; CDR3 DNA: TGTGCCAGCAGCCAAAGGGACAGGGGCACCGGGGAGCTGTTTTTT
J gene: TRBJ1-1; clone size: -; V gene: TRBV9; D gene: -; CDR3 protein: CASSLSRNTEAFF; CDR3 DNA: TGTGCCAGCAGCCTTAGCCGGAACACTGAAGCTTTCTTT
J gene: TRBJ1-1; clone size: -; V gene: TRBV30; D gene: -; CDR3 protein: CASSGYTEAFF; CDR3 DNA: TGTGCCTCGTCAGGGTACACTGAAGCTTTCTTT
J gene: TRBJ2-1; clone size: -; V gene: TRBV28; D gene: TRBD1; CDR3 protein: CASRRQGTMGEQFF; CDR3 DNA: TGTGCCAGCAGAAGACAGGGTACAATGGGTGAGCAGTTCTTC
J gene: TRBJ1-1; clone size: -; V gene: TRBV7-2; D gene: -; CDR3 protein: CASMQGQGGAREAFF; CDR3 DNA: TGTGCCAGCATGCAAGGCCAAGGTGGGGCGCGTGAAGCTTTCTTT
J gene: TRBJ2-6; clone size: few; V gene: TRBV5-1; D gene: TRBD1; CDR3 protein: CARPGQGPIYNSGANVLTF; CDR3 DNA: TGCGCCAGGCCGGGACAGGGGCCCATTTACAACTCTGGGGCCAACGTCCTGACTTTC
J gene: TRBJ2-5; clone size: -; V gene: TRBV28; D gene: TRBD1; CDR3 protein: CASSFLGQGQETQYF; CDR3 DNA: TGTGCCAGCAGTTTCCTCGGACAGGGGCAAGAGACCCAGTACTTC
J gene: TRBJ2-5; clone size: -; V gene: TRBV20-1; D gene: -; CDR3 protein: CSALTRETQYF; CDR3 DNA: TGCAGTGCCCTGACGAGGGAGACCCAGTACTTC
J gene: TRBJ1-1; clone size: once; V gene: TRBV10-3; D gene: TRBD1; CDR3 protein: CAIGDRVDTEAFF; CDR3 DNA: TGTGCCATCGGGGACAGGGTTGACACTGAAGCTTTCTTT
J gene: TRBJ1-2; clone size: -; V gene: TRBV7-9; D gene: -; CDR3 protein: CASSLPANYGYTF; CDR3 DNA: TGTGCCAGCAGCTTACCGGCTAACTATGGCTACACCTTC
J gene: TRBJ2-5; clone size: -; V gene: TRBV5-1; D gene: -; CDR3 protein: CASRRRPAQETQYF; CDR3 DNA: TGCGCCAGCAGACGGAGACCCGCTCAAGAGACCCAGTACTTC
J gene: TRBJ1-5; clone size: -; V gene: TRBV4-3; D gene: -; CDR3 protein: CASSQEEGTNQPQHF; CDR3 DNA: TGCGCCAGCAGCCAAGAGGAGGGGACCAATCAGCCCCAGCATTTT
J gene: TRBJ1-5; clone size: -; V gene: TRBV30; D gene: -; CDR3 protein: CAWSGDRNSNQPQHF; CDR3 DNA: TGTGCCTGGAGTGGTGACAGAAATAGCAATCAGCCCCAGCATTTT
J gene: TRBJ2-7; clone size: -; V gene: TRBV7-6; D gene: TRBD1; CDR3 protein: CASSSGQGGLTSYEQYF; CDR3 DNA: TGTGCCAGCAGCTCCGGACAGGGGGGTTTGACCTCCTACGAGCAGTACTTC
J gene: TRBJ2-2; clone size: few; V gene: TRBV4-2; D gene: -; CDR3 protein: CASSQDMVGRANTGELFF; CDR3 DNA: TGTGCCAGCAGCCAAGATATGGTCGGGAGAGCTAACACCGGGGAGCTGTTTTTT